The TCR beta chain under discussion was sequenced for a study of metastatic and nonmetastatic thyroid tumors. Study-level information: Comparative analysis of repertoires was undertaken across blood and tumor or nodule tissue obtained from malignant and benign thyroid patients.

Among the patients, none had received any treatment before thyroid surgery. The sample holds many counts of this clone. TCRdb reanalyzed the PCR reads with MiXCR. The table has over 30,000 clones, 7.4% seen once. The V end lost 0 bases, the J end lost 0 bases, and 8 bases lay between the germline ends. The CDR3 totals 14 residues. The germline V gene has CDR1 SQVTM and CDR2 ANQGSEA. The genes are TRBV29-1 and TRBJ1-2; D remains unclear. This TCR was sampled from a female donor with papillary thyroid cancer or a benign thyroid nodule (not recorded which). Some clones in this sample may be carry-over from other donors' samples. Material: blood. The CDR3 nucleotides read TGCAGCGTTGAAGATCCACATGCTAACTATGGCTACACCTTC. Its protein is CSVEDPHANYGYTF.